Below are 25 T cell receptor beta chains sequenced from a single sample in a study of OX40 agonist ivuxolimab in advanced cancers. The method was the immunoSEQ multiplex PCR assay. TCRdb's version of the immuneACCESS table is confined to in-frame rearrangements and falls short of the full clone set. An unresolved V gene accounts for under half of the shortfall where checked; the remainder is of unknown origin. In all, the sample holds tens of thousands of clones, and 80% to 85% of those were seen once. In total, the top ten clones hold around 1.1% of the sample. The sequencing used CD4+ or CD8+ T cells sorted from blood, collected in a trial of the OX40 agonist ivuxolimab. These receptors came from an adult with an advanced solid tumor such as melanoma, head and neck, liver or kidney cancer.

J is TRBJ2-3 and V is TRBV4-3; 9 bases agree with TRBD1. The CDR3 loop spans 16 amino acids. Germline trimming cut 3 bases from V and 2 bases from J; bases unmatched to any gene: 6. CDR1 and CDR2 (germline): LGHNA, YSLEER. CDR3: CASSQAGQGPTDTQYF. For the CDR3, the DNA is TGCGCCAGCAGCCAGGCCGGACAGGGGCCCACAGATACGCAGTATTTT.

The rearrangement joins TRBV28 to TRBJ2-7, with 7 bases lining up with TRBD1. The V and J ends lost 6 bases and 3 bases, in that order; junction bases with no gene match: 5. CDR1 MDHEN and CDR2 SYDVKM come from the germline V gene. This CDR3 has 13 amino acids. The CDR3 DNA follows: TGTGCCAGCAGATCGGGACAGAACTACGAGCAGTACTTC. It is translated as CASRSGQNYEQYF.

The rearrangement uses TRBV7-6 and TRBJ1-4; D gene unclear. CDR3 length equals 16 residues. Germline CDR1 is SGHVS and CDR2 is FNYEAQ. V was trimmed by 2 bases and J by 4 bases, leaving 14 bases between them. The chain's CDR3 is CASSLYEAKGNEKLFF. Here the CDR3 DNA reads TGTGCCAGCAGCTTATACGAAGCGAAGGGTAATGAAAAACTGTTTTTT.

In its sample, this clone was seen once. The chain couples TRBV2 to TRBJ2-7; the match to TRBD1 covers 9 bases. CDR1 SNHLY and CDR2 FYNNEI come from the germline V gene. V was clipped by 6 bases and J by 2 bases; unmatched bases: 2. The CDR3 contains 13 residues. In nucleotides, the CDR3 is TGTGCCAGCAGAAGACAGGGGGCCTACGAGCAGTACGTC. Protein product: CASRRQGAYEQYV.

The chain recombines TRBV5-5 with TRBJ1-4, with 9 bases lining up with TRBD1. The germline gives CDR1 SGHKS, CDR2 YYEKEE (reference sequence). J lost 6 bases, V lost 2 bases, and 8 bases had no gene match. CDR3 length: 16 residues. The CDR3 nucleotides read TGTGCCAGCAGCTTAGGGTCCGGGACAGGGTATGAAAAACTGTTTTTT. This encodes CASSLGSGTGYEKLFF.

The chain is built from TRBV11-2 and TRBJ2-5, with D possibly being TRBD2 (5 bases). The V gene lost 0 bases and the J gene lost 4 bases, with 9 bases spanning the gap. Germline V gene lookup returns CDR1 SGHAT and CDR2 FQNNGV. The CDR3 consists of 14 residues. The CDR3 DNA is TGTGCCAGCAGCTTAGACGGGGTCGGAGAGACCCAGTACTTC. Encoded protein: CASSLDGVGETQYF.

The chain employs TRBV10-2 and TRBJ1-5, with 7 bases identical to TRBD1. With V trimmed by 5 bases and J by 4 bases, 8 bases remained unmatched. The CDR3 has 15 amino acids. Germline CDR1 is WSHSY and CDR2 is SAAADI. As DNA, the CDR3 is TGCGCCAGCAGTTACGCCGGGACAGAAAATCAGCCCCAGCATTTT. Translated, it gives CASSYAGTENQPQHF.

The chain combines TRBV28 with TRBJ1-6; TRBD1 is a possible D gene (5 bases). The germline gives CDR1 MDHEN, CDR2 SYDVKM. V gave up 5 bases and J gave up 14 bases, with 22 bases separating them. The CDR3 totals 15 residues. CDR3 sequence (DNA): TGTGCCAGCAGTCCCTTAAGTTTAGGACTGGGGGCCCTCCACTTT. This codes for CASSPLSLGLGALHF.

This chain links TRBV6-5 with TRBJ2-1; tentatively, D is TRBD2 (7 bases). The CDR3 has 15 amino acids. Germline CDR1 and CDR2: MNHEY and SVGAGI. V lost 0 bases to trimming and J lost 8 bases, with 14 bases between them. CDR3 protein: CASSYSDSGVHEQFF. The CDR3 nucleotides read TGTGCCAGCAGTTACTCGGACAGCGGGGTCCATGAGCAGTTCTTC.

The gene calls are TRBV5-8 and TRBJ1-4, with 8 bases aligning to TRBD1. After removal of 0 bases from V and 5 bases from J, the junction contained 0 bases not matched to a gene. Germline V lookup: CDR1 SGHTS, CDR2 YDEGEE. This CDR3 has 14 amino acids. CDR3 nucleotide sequence: TGTGCCAGCAGCTTGGGACAGGGGAATGAAAAACTGTTTTTT. This gives the protein CASSLGQGNEKLFF. The variable domain in full, completed from reference TRBV5-8 and TRBJ1-4, reads EAGVTQSPTHLIKTRGQQATLRCSPISGHTSVYWYQQALGLGLQFLLWYDEGEERNRGNFPPRFSGRQFPNYSSELNVNALELEDSALYLCASSLGQGNEKLFFGSGTQLSVL.

The V call is TRBV5-4, the J call TRBJ1-3, with 11 bases matching TRBD1. CDR1 and CDR2 (germline): SGHNT, YYREEE (reference sequence). Germline trimming cut 5 bases from V and 4 bases from J; bases unmatched to any gene: 5. This CDR3 region has 15 residues. The CDR3 DNA follows: TGTGCCAGCAGTCGGGACAGGGGGACCGGAAACACCATATATTTT. Its translation: CASSRDRGTGNTIYF.

The V gene is TRBV6-6, the J gene TRBJ1-1, with D uncertain. V gave up 9 bases and J gave up 10 bases, with 27 bases separating them. The CDR3 has 15 residues. Per the germline V gene, CDR1 is MNHNY and CDR2 is SVGAGI (reference sequence). CDR3 in DNA: TGTGCCAGTATCTCAGCCGTCGGCAGCGATTCCAGAGCTTTCTTT. Protein product: CASISAVGSDSRAFF.

The chain has TRBV11-2 and TRBJ1-1; D is undetermined. Germline CDR1 and CDR2: SGHAT and FQNNGV. The CDR3 sequence is 13 residues long. V was pared by 1 base and J by 3 bases, with 6 bases between. DNA for the CDR3: TGTGCCAGCAGCTTAGCCACCTACACTGAAGCTTTCTTT. Translating it yields CASSLATYTEAFF.

V and J are TRBV27 and TRBJ1-2, with 8 positions matching TRBD1. V trimming: 5 bases; J trimming: 3 bases; junction bases outside the gene matches: 17. The CDR3 extends over 18 amino acids. Germline V gives CDR1 MNHEY, CDR2 SMNVEV (reference sequence). DNA for the CDR3: TGTGCCAGCAGTAAAACAGGGGGACGGGGGAACGGATACTATGGCTACACCTTC. This sequence encodes CASSKTGGRGNGYYGYTF.

This clone is a singleton in its sample. The chain has TRBV2 and TRBJ2-1, with 8 bases aligning to TRBD1. V was clipped by 7 bases and J by 1 base; unmatched bases: 6. Germline V CDR1 and CDR2: SNHLY, FYNNEI. The length of the CDR3 is 15 residues. DNA of the CDR3: TGTGCCAGCACAGGGGGCCCCCCTTCCTACAATGAGCAGTTCTTC. Translated, it gives CASTGGPPSYNEQFF. The variable domain in full, completed from reference TRBV2 and TRBJ2-1, reads EPEVTQTPSHQVTQMGQEVILRCVPISNHLYFYWYRQILGQKVEFLVSFYNNEISEKSEIFDDQFSVERPDGSNFTLKIRSTKLEDSAMYFCASTGGPPSYNEQFFGPGTRLTVL.

This rearrangement joins TRBV7-2 to TRBJ2-5; 7 bases align to TRBD1. The V segment lost 1 base and the J segment 5 bases; nucleotides outside the gene matches: 7. Germline V gene data show CDR1 as SGHTA and CDR2 as FQGNSA. The CDR3 length is 15 residues. This chain's CDR3 is CASSLGPQGQETQYF. The CDR3 region has the DNA TGTGCCAGCAGCTTAGGCCCGCAGGGACAGGAGACCCAGTACTTC.

The chain carries TRBV7-2 and TRBJ2-1, with D unclear. Per germline, CDR1 SGHTA and CDR2 FQGNSA. There are 15 residues in the CDR3. Trimming shortened V by 5 bases and J by 4 bases, and 15 bases separated the two germline ends. The CDR3 nucleotides are TGTGCCAGCAGCCCCCTTGGTTTGAGGTACAATGAGCAGTTCTTC. Translation gives CASSPLGLRYNEQFF.

The chain couples TRBV5-1 to TRBJ1-1; perhaps TRBD1 as D (6 bases). Trimming left V 5 bases short and J 1 base short, with 12 bases between. This CDR3 is built from 14 residues. Looked up from germline, CDR1 is SGHRS and CDR2 is YFSETQ. CDR3 sequence (DNA): TGCGCCAGCAGGGGGCAGGGGACGAACACTGAAGCTTTCTTT. It is translated as CASRGQGTNTEAFF.

This clone was observed once. This sequence joins TRBV7-2 and TRBJ2-3; 14 bases fit TRBD2. In germline, CDR1 is SGHTA, CDR2 FQGNSA. The J segment lost 5 bases and the V segment lost 2 bases, leaving 3 bases of the junction unmatched. This CDR3 contains 16 residues. This CDR3 is CASSLMGLAGVDTQYF. CDR3 DNA sequence: TGTGCCAGCAGCTTAATGGGACTAGCGGGGGTAGATACGCAGTATTTT.

The chain carries TRBV7-9 and TRBJ2-4; D may be TRBD2 (6 bases). Germline lookup yields CDR1 SEHNR and CDR2 FQNEAQ (reference sequence). CDR3 length equals 14 residues. The germline V and J ends were trimmed by 1 base and 8 bases, with 12 bases remaining between them. CDR3 in amino acids: CASSLVGPGDIQYF. The CDR3 nucleotides are TGTGCCAGCAGCTTAGTAGGGCCGGGGGACATTCAGTACTTC.

V gene TRBV6-6 combines with J gene TRBJ2-5; D is unresolved. The germline V and J ends were trimmed by 7 bases and 2 bases, with 11 bases remaining between them. Germline V gene lookup returns CDR1 MNHNY and CDR2 SVGAGI (reference sequence). This CDR3 has 13 residues. CDR3 nucleotide sequence: TGTGCCAGCACCCAACACCTACAAGAGACCCAGTACTTC. Translating it yields CASTQHLQETQYF.

This clone has only a few counts. The CDR3 nucleotides are TGTGCCAGCAGCCAAGCGGGACCGCTCTCCTACGAGCAGTACTTC. Protein: CASSQAGPLSYEQYF. This chain uses TRBV14 with TRBJ2-7; D tentatively fits TRBD1 or TRBD2 (5 bases each). V was pared by 1 base and J by 0 bases, with 10 bases between. This CDR3 contains 15 residues. Germline V gene lookup returns CDR1 SGHDN and CDR2 FVKESK.

This clone was detected only a few times. The V and J genes are TRBV30 and TRBJ1-5; maybe TRBD1 (5 bases). Trimming took 0 bases from V and 6 from J, leaving 12 bases between them. This CDR3 contains 14 residues. Per the germline V gene, CDR1 is GTSNPN and CDR2 is SVGIG (reference sequence). This CDR3 is CAWSVRAGLQPQHF. DNA of the CDR3: TGTGCCTGGAGTGTACGGGCAGGGCTTCAGCCCCAGCATTTT.

A few counts support this clone. This chain connects TRBV7-9 to TRBJ1-5; 10 positions agree with TRBD1. With 5 bases clipped from V and 5 bases from J, the junction kept 6 bases outside the gene matches. Per germline, CDR1 SEHNR and CDR2 FQNEAQ (reference sequence). The CDR3 has 15 residues. The CDR3 spells CASSVGQGLDQPQHF. The CDR3 coding sequence is TGTGCCAGCAGCGTGGGACAGGGGTTAGATCAGCCCCAGCATTTT.

This chain connects TRBV19 to TRBJ1-5, with D hard to call. Germline V gives CDR1 LNHDA, CDR2 SQIVND (reference sequence). Trimming stripped 3 bases from V and 6 bases from J, with 9 bases between. The CDR3 spans 13 residues. In DNA, the CDR3 is TGTGCCAGTAGTATCCCAGGCACTCAGCCCCAGCATTTT. It is translated as CASSIPGTQPQHF.